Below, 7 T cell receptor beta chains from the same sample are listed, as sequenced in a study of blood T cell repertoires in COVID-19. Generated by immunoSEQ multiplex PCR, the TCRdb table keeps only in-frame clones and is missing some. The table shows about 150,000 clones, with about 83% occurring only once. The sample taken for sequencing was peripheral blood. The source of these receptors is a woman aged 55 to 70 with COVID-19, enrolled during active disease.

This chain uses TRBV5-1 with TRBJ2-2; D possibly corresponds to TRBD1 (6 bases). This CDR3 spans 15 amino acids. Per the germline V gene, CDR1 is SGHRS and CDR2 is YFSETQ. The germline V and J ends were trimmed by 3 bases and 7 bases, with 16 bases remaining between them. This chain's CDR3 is CASSWAGEGNGELFF. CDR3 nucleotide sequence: TGCGCCAGCAGCTGGGCAGGGGAAGGAAACGGGGAGCTGTTTTTT.

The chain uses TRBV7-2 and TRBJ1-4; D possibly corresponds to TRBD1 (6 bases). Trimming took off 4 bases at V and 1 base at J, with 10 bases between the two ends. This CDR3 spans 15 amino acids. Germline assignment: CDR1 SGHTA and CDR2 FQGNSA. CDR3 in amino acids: CASSSQTGTNEKLFF. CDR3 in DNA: TGTGCCAGCAGCTCCCAGACAGGAACTAATGAAAAACTGTTTTTT.

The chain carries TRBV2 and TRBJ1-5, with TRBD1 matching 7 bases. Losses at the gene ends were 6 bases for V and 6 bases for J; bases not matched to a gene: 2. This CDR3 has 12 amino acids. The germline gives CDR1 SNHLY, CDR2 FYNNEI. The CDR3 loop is CASRQGSQPQHF. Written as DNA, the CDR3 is TGTGCCAGCAGACAGGGGAGTCAGCCCCAGCATTTT. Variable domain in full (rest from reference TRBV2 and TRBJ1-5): EPEVTQTPSHQVTQMGQEVILRCVPISNHLYFYWYRQILGQKVEFLVSFYNNEISEKSEIFDDQFSVERPDGSNFTLKIRSTKLEDSAMYFCASRQGSQPQHFGDGTRLSIL.

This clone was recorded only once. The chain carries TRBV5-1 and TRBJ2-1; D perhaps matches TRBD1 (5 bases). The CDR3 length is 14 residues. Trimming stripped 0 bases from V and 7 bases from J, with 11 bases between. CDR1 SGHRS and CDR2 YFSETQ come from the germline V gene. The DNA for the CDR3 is TGCGCCAGCAGCTTGGTGGCGACAGTAAATGAGCAGTTCTTC. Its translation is CASSLVATVNEQFF. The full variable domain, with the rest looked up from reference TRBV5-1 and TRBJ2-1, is KAGVTQTPRYLIKTRGQQVTLSCSPISGHRSVSWYQQTPGQGLQFLFEYFSETQRNKGNFPGRFSGRQFSNSRSEMNVSTLELGDSALYLCASSLVATVNEQFFGPGTRLTVL.

For the CDR3, the DNA is TGTGCCATCAGTGTAGGGGGAGGAAACACCATATATTTT. Translation gives CAISVGGGNTIYF. The chain is built from TRBV10-3 and TRBJ1-3, with a tentative D call TRBD1 (6 bases). Germline CDR1 reads ENHRY; CDR2 reads SYGVKD. CDR3 length: 13 amino acids. The V end was cut by 4 bases, the J end by 4 bases, with 8 bases between.

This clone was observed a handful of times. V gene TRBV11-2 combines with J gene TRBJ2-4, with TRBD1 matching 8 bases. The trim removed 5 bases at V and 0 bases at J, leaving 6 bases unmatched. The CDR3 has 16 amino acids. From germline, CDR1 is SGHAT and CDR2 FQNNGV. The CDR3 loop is CASSTGGRLAKNIQYF. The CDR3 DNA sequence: TGTGCCAGCAGCACAGGGGGTCGACTAGCCAAAAACATTCAGTACTTC. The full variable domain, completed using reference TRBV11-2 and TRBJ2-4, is EAGVAQSPRYKIIEKRQSVAFWCNPISGHATLYWYQQILGQGPKLLIQFQNNGVVDDSQLPKDRFSAERLKGVDSTLKIQPAKLEDSAVYLCASSTGGRLAKNIQYFGAGTRLSVL.

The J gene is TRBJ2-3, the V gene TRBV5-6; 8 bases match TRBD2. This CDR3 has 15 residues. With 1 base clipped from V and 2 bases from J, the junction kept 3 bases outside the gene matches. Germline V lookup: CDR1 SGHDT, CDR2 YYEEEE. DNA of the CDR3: TGTGCCAGCAGCTTGTTAGCGGGGCACACAGATACGCAGTATTTT. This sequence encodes CASSLLAGHTDTQYF.